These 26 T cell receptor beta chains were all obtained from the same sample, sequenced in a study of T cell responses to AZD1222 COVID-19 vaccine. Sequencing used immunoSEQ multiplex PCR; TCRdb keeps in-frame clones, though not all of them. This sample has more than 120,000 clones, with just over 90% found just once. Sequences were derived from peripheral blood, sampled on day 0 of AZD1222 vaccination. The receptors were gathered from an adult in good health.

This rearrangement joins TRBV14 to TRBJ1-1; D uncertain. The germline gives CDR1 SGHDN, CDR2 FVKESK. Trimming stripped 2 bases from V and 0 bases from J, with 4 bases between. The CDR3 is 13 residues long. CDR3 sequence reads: CASSQQLNTEAFF. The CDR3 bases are TGTGCCAGCAGCCAACAGCTGAACACTGAAGCTTTCTTT.

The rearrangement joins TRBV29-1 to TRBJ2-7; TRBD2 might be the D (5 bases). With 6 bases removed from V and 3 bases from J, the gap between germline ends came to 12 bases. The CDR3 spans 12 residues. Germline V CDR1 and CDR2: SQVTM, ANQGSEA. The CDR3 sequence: CSVSGLIYEQYF. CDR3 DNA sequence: TGCAGCGTCTCGGGGTTAATCTACGAGCAGTACTTC.

The CDR3 DNA follows: TGTGCCAGCAGTCGACGAAGGTTCAATGAGCAGTTCTTC. Translating gives CASSRRRFNEQFF. The chain couples TRBV27 to TRBJ2-1; D gene unclear. Between the trimmed V and J ends, which lost 5 bases and 6 bases, there was a span of 11 bases. This CDR3 region has 13 residues. In germline, CDR1 is MNHEY, CDR2 SMNVEV (reference sequence).

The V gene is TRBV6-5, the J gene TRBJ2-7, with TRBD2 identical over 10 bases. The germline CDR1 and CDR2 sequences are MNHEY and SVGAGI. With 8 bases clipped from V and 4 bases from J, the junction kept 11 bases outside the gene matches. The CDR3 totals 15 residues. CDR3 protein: CASDLTSGDVYEQYF. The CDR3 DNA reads TGTGCCAGCGACCTAACTAGCGGGGATGTTTACGAGCAGTACTTC.

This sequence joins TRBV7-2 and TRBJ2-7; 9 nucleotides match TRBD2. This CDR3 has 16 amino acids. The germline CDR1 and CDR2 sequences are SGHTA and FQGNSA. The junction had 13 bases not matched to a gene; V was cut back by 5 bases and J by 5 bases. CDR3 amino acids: CASSLFSSGRTHEQYF. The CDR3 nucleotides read TGTGCCAGCAGCCTCTTCTCGAGCGGGAGGACCCACGAGCAGTACTTC.

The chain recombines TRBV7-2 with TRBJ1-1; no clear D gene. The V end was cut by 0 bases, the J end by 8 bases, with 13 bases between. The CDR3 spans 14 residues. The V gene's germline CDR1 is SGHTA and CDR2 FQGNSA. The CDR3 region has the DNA TGTGCCAGCAGCTTAGCGATGGGTCCGGGGGAAGCTTTCTTT. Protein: CASSLAMGPGEAFF. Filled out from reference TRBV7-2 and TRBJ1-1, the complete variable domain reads GAGVSQSPSNKVTEKGKDVELRCDPISGHTALYWYRQSLGQGLEFLIYFQGNSAPDKSGLPSDRFSAERTGGSVSTLTIQRTQQEDSAVYLCASSLAMGPGEAFFGQGTRLTVV.

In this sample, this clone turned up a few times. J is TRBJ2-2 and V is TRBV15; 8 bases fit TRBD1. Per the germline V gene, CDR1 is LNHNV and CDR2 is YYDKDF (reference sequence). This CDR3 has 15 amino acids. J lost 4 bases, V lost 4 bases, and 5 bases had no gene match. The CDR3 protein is CATSKDRVGTGELFF. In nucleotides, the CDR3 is TGTGCCACCAGCAAGGACAGGGTAGGCACCGGGGAGCTGTTTTTT.

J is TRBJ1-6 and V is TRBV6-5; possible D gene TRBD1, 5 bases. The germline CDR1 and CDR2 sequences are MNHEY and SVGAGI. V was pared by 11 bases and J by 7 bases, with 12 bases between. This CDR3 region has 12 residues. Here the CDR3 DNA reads TGTGCCGCGGGGGATATAAATTCACCCCTCCACTTT. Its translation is CAAGDINSPLHF.

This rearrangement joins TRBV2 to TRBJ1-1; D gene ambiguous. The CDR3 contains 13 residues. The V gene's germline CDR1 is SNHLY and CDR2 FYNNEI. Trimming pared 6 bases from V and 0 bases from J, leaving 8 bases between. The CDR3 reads CASSVGVNTEAFF. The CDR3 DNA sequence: TGTGCCAGCAGCGTTGGGGTGAACACTGAAGCTTTCTTT. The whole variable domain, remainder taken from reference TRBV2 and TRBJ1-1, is EPEVTQTPSHQVTQMGQEVILRCVPISNHLYFYWYRQILGQKVEFLVSFYNNEISEKSEIFDDQFSVERPDGSNFTLKIRSTKLEDSAMYFCASSVGVNTEAFFGQGTRLTVV.

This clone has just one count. The CDR3 here is CASSVVAGGLDEQFF. Here the CDR3 DNA reads TGTGCCAGCAGCGTAGTAGCGGGGGGGCTTGATGAGCAGTTCTTC. The rearrangement uses TRBV9 and TRBJ2-1; 11 bases agree with TRBD2. CDR3 length: 15 amino acids. Germline loops: CDR1 SGDLS, CDR2 YYNGEE. V lost 0 bases to trimming and J lost 8 bases; unmatched junction nucleotides: 4.

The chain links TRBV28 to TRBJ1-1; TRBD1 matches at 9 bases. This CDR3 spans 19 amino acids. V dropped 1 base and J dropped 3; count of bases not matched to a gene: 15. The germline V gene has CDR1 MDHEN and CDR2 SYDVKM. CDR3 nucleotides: TGTGCCAGCAGTTTATCCCGGGGGACAGGGATCCGGTTGGACACTGAAGCTTTCTTT. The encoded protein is CASSLSRGTGIRLDTEAFF.

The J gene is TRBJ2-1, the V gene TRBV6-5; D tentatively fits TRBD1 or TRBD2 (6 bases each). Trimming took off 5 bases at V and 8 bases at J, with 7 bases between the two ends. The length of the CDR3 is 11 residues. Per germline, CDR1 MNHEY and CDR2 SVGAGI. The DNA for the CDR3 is TGTGCCAGCAGTCGGGGGCATGAGCAGTTCTTC. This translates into CASSRGHEQFF.

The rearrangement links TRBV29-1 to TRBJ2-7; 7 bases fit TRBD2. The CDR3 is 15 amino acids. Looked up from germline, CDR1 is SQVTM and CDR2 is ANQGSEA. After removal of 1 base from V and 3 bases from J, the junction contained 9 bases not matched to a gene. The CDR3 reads CSVEGGGTADYEQYF. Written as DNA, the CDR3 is TGCAGCGTTGAAGGGGGGGGGACGGCAGACTACGAGCAGTACTTC.

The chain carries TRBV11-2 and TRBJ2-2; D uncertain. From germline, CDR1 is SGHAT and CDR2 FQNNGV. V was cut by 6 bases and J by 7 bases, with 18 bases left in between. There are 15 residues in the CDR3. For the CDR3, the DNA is TGTGCCAGCAGTGGGGAAAGGCTTTGGGGCGGGGAGCTGTTTTTT. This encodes CASSGERLWGGELFF.

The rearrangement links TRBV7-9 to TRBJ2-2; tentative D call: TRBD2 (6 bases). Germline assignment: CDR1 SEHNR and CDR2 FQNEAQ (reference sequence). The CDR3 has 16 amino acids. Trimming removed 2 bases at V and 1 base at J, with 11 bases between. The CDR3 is CASSLRDLMNTGELFF. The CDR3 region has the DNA TGTGCCAGCAGCTTAAGGGACTTAATGAACACCGGGGAGCTGTTTTTT.

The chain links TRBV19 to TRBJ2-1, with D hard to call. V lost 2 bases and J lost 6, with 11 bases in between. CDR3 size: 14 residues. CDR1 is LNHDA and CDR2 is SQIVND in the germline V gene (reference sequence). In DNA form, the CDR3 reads TGTGCCAGTAGTATACCTGGTCCCCTCAATGAGCAGTTCTTC. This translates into CASSIPGPLNEQFF.

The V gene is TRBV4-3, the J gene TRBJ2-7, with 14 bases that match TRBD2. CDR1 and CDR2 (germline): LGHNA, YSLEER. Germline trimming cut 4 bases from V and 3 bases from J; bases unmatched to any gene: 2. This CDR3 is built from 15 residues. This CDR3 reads CASSPGLAGGYEQYF. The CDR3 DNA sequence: TGCGCCAGCAGCCCCGGACTAGCGGGGGGCTACGAGCAGTACTTC.

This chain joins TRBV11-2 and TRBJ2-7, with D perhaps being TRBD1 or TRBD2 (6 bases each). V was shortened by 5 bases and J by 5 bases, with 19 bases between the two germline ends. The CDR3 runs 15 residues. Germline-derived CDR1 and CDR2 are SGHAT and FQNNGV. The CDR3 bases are TGTGCCAGCAGCCCTTTGCTTGGGGGGCTCAACGAGCAGTACTTC. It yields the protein CASSPLLGGLNEQYF.

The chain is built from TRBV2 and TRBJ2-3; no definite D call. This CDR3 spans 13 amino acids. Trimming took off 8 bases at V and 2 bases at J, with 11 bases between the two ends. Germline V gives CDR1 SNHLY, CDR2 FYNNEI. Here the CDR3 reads CASRPDPTDTQYF. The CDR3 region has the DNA TGTGCCAGCCGGCCCGACCCCACAGATACGCAGTATTTT.

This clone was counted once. In DNA form, the CDR3 reads TGTGCCAGCAGCTTAGGACCTACAAGGGGGCGACTGTACAATGAGCAGTTCTTC. It translates to CASSLGPTRGRLYNEQFF. V gene TRBV11-2 combines with J gene TRBJ2-1; TRBD1 aligns across 7 bases. The CDR3 loop spans 18 amino acids. Germline V gene data show CDR1 as SGHAT and CDR2 as FQNNGV. The V segment lost 1 base and the J segment 4 bases; nucleotides outside the gene matches: 13.

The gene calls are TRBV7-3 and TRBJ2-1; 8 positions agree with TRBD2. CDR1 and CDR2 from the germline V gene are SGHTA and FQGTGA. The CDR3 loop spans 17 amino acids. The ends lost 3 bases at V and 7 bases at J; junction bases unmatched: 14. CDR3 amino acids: CASSLDYGAGVQNEQFF. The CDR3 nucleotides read TGTGCCAGCAGCTTGGACTACGGAGCGGGAGTTCAGAATGAGCAGTTCTTC. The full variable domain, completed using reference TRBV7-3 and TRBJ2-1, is GAGVSQTPSNKVTEKGKYVELRCDPISGHTALYWYRQSLGQGPEFLIYFQGTGAADDSGLPNDRFFAVRPEGSVSTLKIQRTERGDSAVYLCASSLDYGAGVQNEQFFGPGTRLTVL.

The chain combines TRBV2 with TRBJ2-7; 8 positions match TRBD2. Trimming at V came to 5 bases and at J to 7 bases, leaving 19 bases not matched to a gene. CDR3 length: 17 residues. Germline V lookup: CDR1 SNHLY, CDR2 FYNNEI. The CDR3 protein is CASSLKTSGLGGFEQYF. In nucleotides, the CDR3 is TGTGCCAGCAGTCTAAAGACCTCGGGACTAGGGGGTTTTGAGCAGTACTTC.

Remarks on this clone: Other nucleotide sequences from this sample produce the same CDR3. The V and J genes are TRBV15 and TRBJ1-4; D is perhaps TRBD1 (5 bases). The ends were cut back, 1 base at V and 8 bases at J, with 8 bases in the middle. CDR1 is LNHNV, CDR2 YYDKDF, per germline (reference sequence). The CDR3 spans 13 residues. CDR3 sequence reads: CATSRGGTEKLFF. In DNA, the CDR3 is TGTGCCACCAGCAGAGGTGGGACGGAAAAACTGTTTTTT.

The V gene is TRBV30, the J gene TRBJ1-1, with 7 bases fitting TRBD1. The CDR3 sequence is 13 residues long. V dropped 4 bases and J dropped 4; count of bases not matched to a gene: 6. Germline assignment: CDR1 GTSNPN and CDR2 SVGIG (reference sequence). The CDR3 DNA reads TGTGCCTGGACTATCCGGGACAGCACTGAAGCTTTCTTT. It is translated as CAWTIRDSTEAFF.

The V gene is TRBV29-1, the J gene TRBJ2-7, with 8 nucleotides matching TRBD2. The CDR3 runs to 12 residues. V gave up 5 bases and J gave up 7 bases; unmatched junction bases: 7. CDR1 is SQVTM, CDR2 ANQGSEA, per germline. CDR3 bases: TGCAGCGTTTGGCGGGCGGGGGGAGAGCAGTACTTC. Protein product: CSVWRAGGEQYF.

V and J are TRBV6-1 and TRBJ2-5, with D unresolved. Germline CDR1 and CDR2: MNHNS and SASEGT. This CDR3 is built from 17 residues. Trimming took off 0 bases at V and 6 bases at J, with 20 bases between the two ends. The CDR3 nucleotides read TGTGCCAGCAGTGAAGCGCACGTTCAACACTTCACCCAGACCCAGTACTTC. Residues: CASSEAHVQHFTQTQYF.